This is a list of T cell receptor beta chains from one sample in a study of post-analysis software for immune sequencing data. TCRdb re-called the PCR reads through MiXCR, storing one row per CDR3 protein. The sample has a few hundred thousand distinct CDR3 sequences, 36% seen once; the top ten hold 4.5% to 5.5%. Sample: blood. These TCRs come from a girl aged 10 to 17 with multiple sclerosis. The CDR3 runs from the conserved cysteine through the conserved F or W. Fields, in order: J gene, D gene, V gene, clone size, CDR3 DNA, CDR3 protein. A D gene is named only where the DNA matches it firmly. A row's size may be missing; if present it is once, few, many or a size class.

j_gene: TRBJ2-1; d_gene: -; v_gene: TRBV12-3/TRBV12-4; abundance: many; CDR3nt: TGTGCCAGCCGGAGAAATGAGCAGTTCTTC; CDR3aa: CASRRNEQFF
j_gene: TRBJ2-3; d_gene: -; v_gene: TRBV18; abundance: few; CDR3nt: TGTGCCAGCTCACCAACGGGGCTTAGGACAGATACGCAGTATTTT; CDR3aa: CASSPTGLRTDTQYF
j_gene: TRBJ2-7; d_gene: TRBD1; v_gene: TRBV5-1; abundance: -; CDR3nt: TGCGCCAGCAGCCCACGGCCTCGGGACAGCTTCTACGAGCAGTACTTC; CDR3aa: CASSPRPRDSFYEQYF
j_gene: TRBJ1-2; d_gene: -; v_gene: TRBV11-2; abundance: -; CDR3nt: TGTGCCAGCAGCTTTTTTCAGGTCCCGAGCTATGGCTACACCTTC; CDR3aa: CASSFFQVPSYGYTF
j_gene: TRBJ2-3; d_gene: TRBD1; v_gene: TRBV7-9; abundance: -; CDR3nt: TGTGCCAGCAGCTTAGTGGGACAGCGCACAGATACGCAGTATTTT; CDR3aa: CASSLVGQRTDTQYF
j_gene: TRBJ1-2; d_gene: -; v_gene: TRBV5-5; abundance: many; CDR3nt: TGTGCCAGCAGCTTGGACTACTATGGCTACACCTTC; CDR3aa: CASSLDYYGYTF
j_gene: TRBJ2-3; d_gene: TRBD2; v_gene: TRBV6-5; abundance: -; CDR3nt: TGTGCCAGCAGTGCGGGACTATTCGATACGCAGTATTTT; CDR3aa: CASSAGLFDTQYF
j_gene: TRBJ1-2; d_gene: -; v_gene: TRBV4-1; abundance: many; CDR3nt: TGCGCCAGCAGCCAAGATTCGCTATCCCATGGCTACACCTTC; CDR3aa: CASSQDSLSHGYTF
j_gene: TRBJ2-5; d_gene: TRBD1; v_gene: TRBV19; abundance: many; CDR3nt: TGTGCCAGTAGTTCAGGGGGCGGCTTGCAAGAGACCCAGTACTTC; CDR3aa: CASSSGGGLQETQYF
j_gene: TRBJ2-3; d_gene: -; v_gene: TRBV12-3/TRBV12-4; abundance: medium-sized; CDR3nt: TGTGCCAGCAGTTCCGACGGCAGCACAGATACGCAGTATTTT; CDR3aa: CASSSDGSTDTQYF
j_gene: TRBJ2-2; d_gene: -; v_gene: TRBV20-1; abundance: few; CDR3nt: TGCAGTGCTAGACCCCAGAGGGCCAACACCGGGGAGCTGTTTTTT; CDR3aa: CSARPQRANTGELFF
j_gene: TRBJ2-7; d_gene: -; v_gene: TRBV20-1; abundance: -; CDR3nt: TGCAGTGCTAGACGGCCGAGCGGACCGAGCTCCTACGAGCAGTACTTC; CDR3aa: CSARRPSGPSSYEQYF
j_gene: TRBJ1-1; d_gene: TRBD1; v_gene: TRBV29-1; abundance: -; CDR3nt: TGCAGCGTTGAATGGACAGGGCGGAACACTGAAGCTTTCTTT; CDR3aa: CSVEWTGRNTEAFF
j_gene: TRBJ2-1; d_gene: TRBD2; v_gene: TRBV18; abundance: -; CDR3nt: TGTGCCAGCTCCCCCGGGAGGCAATTCACCAATGAGCAGTTCTTC; CDR3aa: CASSPGRQFTNEQFF
j_gene: TRBJ2-7; d_gene: -; v_gene: TRBV12-3/TRBV12-4; abundance: -; CDR3nt: TGTGCCAGCCAGACGTCCAGGTCCTACGAGCAGTACTTC; CDR3aa: CASQTSRSYEQYF
j_gene: TRBJ2-5; d_gene: TRBD2; v_gene: TRBV6-1; abundance: many; CDR3nt: TGTGCCAGCAGTACGAGGGAGGGCCTCGGGGAGACCCAGTACTTC; CDR3aa: CASSTREGLGETQYF
j_gene: TRBJ2-1; d_gene: -; v_gene: TRBV7-8; abundance: -; CDR3nt: TGCGCCAGCAGCCTGGGAGGAAGCTTCTACAATGAGCAGTTCTTC; CDR3aa: CASSLGGSFYNEQFF
j_gene: TRBJ1-1; d_gene: TRBD1; v_gene: TRBV18; abundance: -; CDR3nt: TGTGCCAGCGAACACAGGGGGCCGAACACTGAAGCTTTCTTT; CDR3aa: CASEHRGPNTEAFF
j_gene: TRBJ2-1; d_gene: TRBD1; v_gene: TRBV7-8; abundance: many; CDR3nt: TGTGCCAGCAGCTATAAACCGGGACAGATATACAATGAGCAGTTCTTC; CDR3aa: CASSYKPGQIYNEQFF
j_gene: TRBJ1-3; d_gene: -; v_gene: TRBV7-2; abundance: -; CDR3nt: TGTGCCAGCAGCACGAAACAGGTTGCAGGAAACACCATATATTTT; CDR3aa: CASSTKQVAGNTIYF
j_gene: TRBJ2-3; d_gene: -; v_gene: TRBV12-3/TRBV12-4; abundance: many; CDR3nt: TGTGCCAGCAGTTTTCTAGATACGCAGTATTTT; CDR3aa: CASSFLDTQYF
j_gene: TRBJ1-2; d_gene: -; v_gene: TRBV7-9; abundance: many; CDR3nt: TGTGCCAGCAGCTTAGATTCGGGTCAGATTAACTATGGCTACACCTTC; CDR3aa: CASSLDSGQINYGYTF
j_gene: TRBJ1-5; d_gene: TRBD1; v_gene: TRBV20-1; abundance: once; CDR3nt: TGCAGTGCTAGGTCTGAGACAGGGGGCAATCAGCCCCAGCATTTT; CDR3aa: CSARSETGGNQPQHF
j_gene: TRBJ1-2; d_gene: -; v_gene: TRBV18; abundance: many; CDR3nt: TGTGCCAGCTCACCTAGGACGGATTCTTCCTATGGCTACACCTTC; CDR3aa: CASSPRTDSSYGYTF
j_gene: TRBJ2-1; d_gene: -; v_gene: TRBV5-1; abundance: few; CDR3nt: TGCGCCAGCAGTAAAGGAGATGAGCAGTTCTTC; CDR3aa: CASSKGDEQFF
j_gene: TRBJ1-1; d_gene: -; v_gene: TRBV5-1; abundance: -; CDR3nt: TGCGCCAGCAGCCCGCGGGACGCCATGAACACTGAAGCTTTCTTT; CDR3aa: CASSPRDAMNTEAFF
j_gene: TRBJ1-2; d_gene: TRBD1; v_gene: TRBV20-1; abundance: -; CDR3nt: TGCAGTGCTAGAGGGGGAGGGGGCGCAACCGGGACCTTC; CDR3aa: CSARGGGGATGTF
j_gene: TRBJ2-7; d_gene: -; v_gene: TRBV7-9; abundance: -; CDR3nt: TGTGCCAGCAGCTTAGTCGGGGGAGCCTACAATGAGCAGTACTTC; CDR3aa: CASSLVGGAYNEQYF
j_gene: TRBJ2-5; d_gene: TRBD1; v_gene: TRBV5-1; abundance: -; CDR3nt: TGCGCCAGCACCAACCCAGGGGGCAGGGAGACCCAGTACTTC; CDR3aa: CASTNPGGRETQYF
j_gene: TRBJ2-5; d_gene: -; v_gene: TRBV10-3; abundance: -; CDR3nt: TGTGCCATCAGTGAGGCTCCGAGACTATTATCCCATCCCCAGTACTTC; CDR3aa: CAISEAPRLLSHPQYF
j_gene: TRBJ2-1; d_gene: TRBD1; v_gene: TRBV12-3/TRBV12-4; abundance: few; CDR3nt: TGTGCCAGCACCGGACAGGGTAGTTCCTACAATGAGCAGTTCTTC; CDR3aa: CASTGQGSSYNEQFF
j_gene: TRBJ2-7; d_gene: -; v_gene: TRBV6-5; abundance: -; CDR3nt: TGTGCCAGCAGTCAGAACCTTGGGGGCATCTACGAGCAGTACTTC; CDR3aa: CASSQNLGGIYEQYF
j_gene: TRBJ2-1; d_gene: -; v_gene: TRBV5-1; abundance: many; CDR3nt: TGCGCCAGCAAGGGTGGGCTAAATGAGCAGTTCTTC; CDR3aa: CASKGGLNEQFF
j_gene: TRBJ1-3; d_gene: -; v_gene: TRBV20-1; abundance: few; CDR3nt: TGCAGTGCTAGAGATCTGAGGGTACAGATCTCTGGAAACACCATATATTTT; CDR3aa: CSARDLRVQISGNTIYF
j_gene: TRBJ1-2; d_gene: TRBD1; v_gene: TRBV28; abundance: -; CDR3nt: TGTGCCAGCAGTAAACCGGGACAGGGGGCTCAATGGAACACCTTC; CDR3aa: CASSKPGQGAQWNTF
j_gene: TRBJ2-1; d_gene: TRBD2; v_gene: TRBV3-1; abundance: -; CDR3nt: TGTGCCAGCATCCAAGAAACGGGACTACCCTACAATGAGCAGTTCTTC; CDR3aa: CASIQETGLPYNEQFF
j_gene: TRBJ2-2; d_gene: -; v_gene: TRBV5-6; abundance: -; CDR3nt: TGTGCCAGCAGTCTTGGACCCGCGAACACCGGGGAGCTGTTTTTT; CDR3aa: CASSLGPANTGELFF
j_gene: TRBJ2-3; d_gene: TRBD2; v_gene: TRBV12-3/TRBV12-4; abundance: -; CDR3nt: TGTGCCAGCAAAACGACTAGCGGGGGGGCCACAGATGCGCAGTATTTT; CDR3aa: CASKTTSGGATDAQYF
j_gene: TRBJ2-1; d_gene: -; v_gene: TRBV15; abundance: -; CDR3nt: TGTGCCACCAGCAGAGATGGAGGGGGCGGATTTGAGCAGTTCTTC; CDR3aa: CATSRDGGGGFEQFF